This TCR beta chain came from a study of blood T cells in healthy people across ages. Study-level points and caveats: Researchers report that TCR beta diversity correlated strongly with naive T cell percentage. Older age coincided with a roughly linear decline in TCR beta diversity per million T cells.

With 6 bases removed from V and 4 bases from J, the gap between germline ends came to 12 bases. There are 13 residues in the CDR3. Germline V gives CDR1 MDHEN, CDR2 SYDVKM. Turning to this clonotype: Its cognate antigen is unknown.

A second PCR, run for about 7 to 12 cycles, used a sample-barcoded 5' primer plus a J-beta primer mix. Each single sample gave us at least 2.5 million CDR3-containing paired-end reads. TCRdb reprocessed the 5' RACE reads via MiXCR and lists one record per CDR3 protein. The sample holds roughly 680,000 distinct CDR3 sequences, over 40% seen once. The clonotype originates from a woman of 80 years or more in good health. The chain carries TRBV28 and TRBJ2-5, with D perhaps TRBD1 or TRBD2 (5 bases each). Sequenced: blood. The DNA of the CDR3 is TGTGCCAGCAGGCCGACAGAGGGAGAGACCCAGTACTTC. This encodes CASRPTEGETQYF.